This T cell receptor (beta chain) appears in the sequencing data of a study of T-cell reconstitution after alpha-beta-depleted transplantation in children. It was with unique molecular identifiers that the TCRbeta library was prepared. TCRdb passed the PCR reads through MiXCR, listing each CDR3 protein once. Among 120,000 to 150,000 distinct CDR3 sequences listed, around 9% were seen once. The CDR3 runs to 16 residues. CDR1 is SGHDT and CDR2 is YYEEEE in the germline V gene. The trim removed 1 base at V and 5 bases at J, leaving 6 bases unmatched. This clonotype came up many times. This sequence originates from a female patient aged 2 to 10 who had a stem cell transplant for congenital amegakaryocytic thrombocytopenia, so the T cells may come from the graft donor. The rearrangement links TRBV5-6 to TRBJ1-6, with TRBD1 identical over 7 bases. This specimen consisted of PBMCs, mostly from graft donor cells, obtained 180 days after TCRalphabeta/CD19-depleted stem cell transplant. In nucleotides, the CDR3 is TGTGCCAGCAGCTTGTTGGGACAGACAGATAATTCACCCCTCCACTTT. Amino acid sequence: CASSLLGQTDNSPLHF.